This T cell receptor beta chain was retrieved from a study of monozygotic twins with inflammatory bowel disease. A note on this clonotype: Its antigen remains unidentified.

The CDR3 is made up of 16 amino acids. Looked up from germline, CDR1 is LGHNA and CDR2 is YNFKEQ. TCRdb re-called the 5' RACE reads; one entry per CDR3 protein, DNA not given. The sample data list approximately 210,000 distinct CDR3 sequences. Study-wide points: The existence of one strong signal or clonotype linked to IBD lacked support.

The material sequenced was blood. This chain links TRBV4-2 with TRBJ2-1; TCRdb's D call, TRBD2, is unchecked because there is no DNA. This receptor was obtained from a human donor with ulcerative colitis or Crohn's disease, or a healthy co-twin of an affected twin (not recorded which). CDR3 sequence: CASSQEASGTRNEQFF.